The 10 T cell receptor beta chains below all came from one sample that was sequenced in a study of graft-versus-host responses after intestinal transplantation. These TCRs' antigens remain unknown. Assay used: immunoSEQ multiplex PCR; TCRdb lists only in-frame clones, some missing. Among over 100,000 clones listed, roughly 95% were seen once. This specimen was unstimulated CD8+ T cells sorted from spleen or lymph node cells, taken before intestinal transplant. The receptors originated from a human donor who received an intestinal transplant.

This clone was counted once. The chain links TRBV19 to TRBJ1-3; maybe TRBD1 (5 bases). The germline gives CDR1 LNHDA, CDR2 SQIVND (reference sequence). The V end was cut by 7 bases, the J end by 2 bases, with 12 bases between. The CDR3 contains 14 residues. The CDR3 DNA reads as TGTGCCAGTACAACAGGCCGCGCTGGAAACACCATATATTTT. The encoded protein is CASTTGRAGNTIYF.

The genes are TRBV28 and TRBJ2-1; D not resolved. CDR3 length: 14 residues. CDR1 and CDR2 (germline): MDHEN, SYDVKM. Trimming left V 3 bases short and J 3 bases short, with 9 bases between. The CDR3 DNA follows: TGTGCCAGCAGTTTCATGGTAGGCTACAATGAGCAGTTCTTC. It is translated as CASSFMVGYNEQFF. Drawing the rest from reference TRBV28 and TRBJ2-1, the complete variable domain is DVKVTQSSRYLVKRTGEKVFLECVQDMDHENMFWYRQDPGLGLRLIYFSYDVKMKEKGDIPEGYSVSREKKERFSLILESASTNQTSMYLCASSFMVGYNEQFFGPGTRLTVL.

This clone has just one count. The V gene is TRBV4-3, the J gene TRBJ2-1, with a tentative D call TRBD1 (6 bases). Trimming cost V 2 bases and J 0 bases, with 8 bases left between them. The CDR3 extends over 15 amino acids. CDR1 and CDR2 from the germline V gene are LGHNA and YSLEER. The CDR3 here is CASSQNRASYNEQFF. The CDR3 nucleotides read TGCGCCAGCAGCCAAAACAGGGCCTCCTACAATGAGCAGTTCTTC.

The CDR3 protein is CASSTSGSPNTGELFF. The CDR3 region has the DNA TGTGCCAGCAGCACTAGCGGGAGCCCGAACACCGGGGAGCTGTTTTTT. V usage is TRBV7-9 and J usage is TRBJ2-2, with TRBD2 matching over 11 bases. Unmatched junction bases numbered 2, after V lost 5 bases and J lost 0 bases. There are 16 residues in the CDR3. Germline V lookup: CDR1 SEHNR, CDR2 FQNEAQ (reference sequence).

The CDR3 nucleotides read TGTGCCAGCAGCCTTACAGGGGCCCTCCAAGAGACCCAGTACTTC. This gives the protein CASSLTGALQETQYF. The rearrangement joins TRBV28 to TRBJ2-5; 7 bases map to TRBD1. Losses at the gene ends were 6 bases for V and 1 base for J; bases not matched to a gene: 8. Per germline, CDR1 MDHEN and CDR2 SYDVKM. The CDR3 sequence is 15 residues long.

V gene TRBV5-1 combines with J gene TRBJ2-5; D gene unclear. Germline V gives CDR1 SGHRS, CDR2 YFSETQ. V lost 7 bases and J 1 base, leaving 14 bases between the germline ends. CDR3 length: 14 amino acids. The CDR3 reads CASSPSYFQETQYF. DNA of the CDR3: TGCGCCAGCTCGCCCTCGTACTTCCAAGAGACCCAGTACTTC.

The V and J genes are TRBV6-5 and TRBJ1-2; tentatively, D is TRBD1 (5 bases). This CDR3 is built from 15 residues. V dropped 8 bases and J dropped 4 bases, with 20 bases sitting between them. Germline V CDR1 and CDR2: MNHEY, SVGAGI. The CDR3 loop reads CASSPSGPQGYGYTF. In DNA form, the CDR3 reads TGTGCCAGCTCCCCATCAGGGCCGCAGGGCTATGGCTACACCTTC.

V is TRBV4-2 and J is TRBJ2-1; D gene uncertain. Germline V gives CDR1 LGHNA, CDR2 YNFKEQ. With 4 bases removed from V and 6 bases from J, the gap between germline ends came to 10 bases. CDR3 size: 13 residues. CDR3 loop: CASSLLRRNEQFF. The CDR3 DNA sequence: TGTGCCAGCAGCCTACTTAGACGCAATGAGCAGTTCTTC.

J is TRBJ2-5 and V is TRBV7-9; either TRBD1 or TRBD2 may supply D (6 bases each). The end of the DNA fits TRBJ2-7 better, so the J call may be wrong. The CDR3 extends over 17 amino acids. Germline V gives CDR1 SEHNR, CDR2 FQNEAQ (reference sequence). This chain's CDR3 is CASSYNLRQDYSYEQYF. DNA for the CDR3: TGTGCCAGCAGCTACAACCTCCGACAGGACTACTCCTACGAGCAGTACTTC.

The chain carries TRBV4-3 and TRBJ1-5, with 8 nucleotides matching TRBD1. The CDR3 length is 14 residues. Germline trimming cut 4 bases from V and 2 bases from J; bases unmatched to any gene: 1. The germline gives CDR1 LGHNA, CDR2 YSLEER. The CDR3 DNA follows: TGCGCCAGCAGCCTGACAGGGGGCAATCAGCCCCAGCATTTT. This translates into CASSLTGGNQPQHF.